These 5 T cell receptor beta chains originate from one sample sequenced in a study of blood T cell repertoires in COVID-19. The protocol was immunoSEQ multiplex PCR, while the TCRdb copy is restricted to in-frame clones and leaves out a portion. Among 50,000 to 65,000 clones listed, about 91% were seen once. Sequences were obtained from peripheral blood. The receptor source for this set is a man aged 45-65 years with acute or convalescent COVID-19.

The DNA for the CDR3 is TGTGCCAGTAGTTTGATTCGGGTGTCAGGGGTTATGGATACGCAGTATTTT. As protein: CASSLIRVSGVMDTQYF. V gene TRBV19 combines with J gene TRBJ2-3; possible D gene TRBD1, 6 bases. Trimming removed 5 bases from V and 6 bases from J, with 24 bases in between. This CDR3 is built from 17 residues. Germline-derived CDR1 and CDR2 are LNHDA and SQIVND (reference sequence).

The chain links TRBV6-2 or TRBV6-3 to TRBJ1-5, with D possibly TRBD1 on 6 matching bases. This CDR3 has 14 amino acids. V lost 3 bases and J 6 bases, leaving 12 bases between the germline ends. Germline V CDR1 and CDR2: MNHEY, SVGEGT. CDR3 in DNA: TGTGCCAGCAGTTATTGGGGAGGGGGTCAGCCCCAGCATTTT. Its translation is CASSYWGGGQPQHF.

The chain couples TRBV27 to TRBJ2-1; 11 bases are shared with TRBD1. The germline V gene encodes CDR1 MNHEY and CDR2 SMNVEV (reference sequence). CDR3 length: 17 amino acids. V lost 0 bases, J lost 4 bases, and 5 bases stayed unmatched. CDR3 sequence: CASSLSGTGGFYNEQFF. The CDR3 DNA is TGTGCCAGCAGTTTATCCGGGACAGGGGGTTTTTACAATGAGCAGTTCTTC.

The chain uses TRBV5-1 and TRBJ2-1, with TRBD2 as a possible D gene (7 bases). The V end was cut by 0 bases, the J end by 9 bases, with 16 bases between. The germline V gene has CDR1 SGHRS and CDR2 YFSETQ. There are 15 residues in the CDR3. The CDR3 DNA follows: TGCGCCAGCAGCTTGGAGGCCCTAGGGGGGGGTGAGCAGTTCTTC. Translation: CASSLEALGGGEQFF.

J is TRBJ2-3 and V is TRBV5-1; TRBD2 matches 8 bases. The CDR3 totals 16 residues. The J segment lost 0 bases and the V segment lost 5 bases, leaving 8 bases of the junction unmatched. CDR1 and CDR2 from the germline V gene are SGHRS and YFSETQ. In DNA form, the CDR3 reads TGCGCCAGCAGGATACCACTAGCGGAGAGCACAGATACGCAGTATTTT. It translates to CASRIPLAESTDTQYF.